The 10 T cell receptor beta chains reported below all come from one sample, sequenced in a study of T cell responses to AZD1222 COVID-19 vaccine. Sequencing used immunoSEQ multiplex PCR; TCRdb keeps in-frame clones, though not all of them. The profile shows 90,000 to 100,000 clones, about 88% of them singletons. Sequences were derived from peripheral blood, sampled 28 days after the second AZD1222 dose. Source of these receptors: an adult who received the AZD1222 COVID-19 vaccine.

This rearrangement joins TRBV19 to TRBJ2-4; 11 nucleotides align to TRBD1. CDR1 LNHDA and CDR2 SQIVND come from the germline V gene (reference sequence). CDR3 length: 17 amino acids. J lost 8 bases, V lost 5 bases, and 14 bases had no gene match. CDR3 sequence reads: CASSAGQGAHREDIQYF. CDR3 in DNA: TGTGCCAGTAGTGCCGGACAGGGGGCGCATCGGGAAGACATTCAGTACTTC.

The V gene is TRBV6-5, the J gene TRBJ1-1; possible D gene TRBD1, 5 bases. Germline V gives CDR1 MNHEY, CDR2 SVGAGI. Trimming stripped 5 bases from V and 3 bases from J, with 16 bases between. There are 15 residues in the CDR3. The DNA of the CDR3 is TGTGCCAGCAGTACCACCCGGAAAGGGGACACTGAAGCTTTCTTT. Amino acid sequence: CASSTTRKGDTEAFF.

V usage is TRBV7-9 and J usage is TRBJ1-2, with 10 nucleotides matching TRBD1. Per the germline V gene, CDR1 is SEHNR and CDR2 is FQNEAQ (reference sequence). CDR3 length: 16 amino acids. J was trimmed by 8 bases and V by 3 bases; bases with no gene match: 12. CDR3 amino acids: CASSFSIGQGDGGYTF. CDR3 DNA sequence: TGTGCCAGCAGCTTCAGCATCGGACAGGGGGACGGCGGCTACACCTTC.

This chain links TRBV3-1 (or the pseudogene TRBV3-2) with TRBJ2-7; 10 bases fit TRBD1. Trimming cost V 2 bases and J 3 bases; bases outside gene matches: 7. The CDR3 is 16 amino acids. Germline CDR1 LGHDT, CDR2 YNNKEL (reference sequence). This CDR3 reads CASSQPRGTGVYEQYF. The CDR3 nucleotides read TGTGCCAGCAGCCAACCTCGGGGGACAGGGGTCTACGAGCAGTACTTC.

J is TRBJ2-6 and V is TRBV11-2, with D tentatively TRBD2 (6 bases). The V end lost 1 base, the J end lost 0 bases, and 13 bases lay between the germline ends. CDR3 size: 18 residues. The V gene's germline CDR1 is SGHAT and CDR2 FQNNGV. The CDR3 reads CASSLGRGRSSGANVLTF. The CDR3 region has the DNA TGTGCCAGCAGCTTAGGGCGGGGACGGTCCTCTGGGGCCAACGTCCTGACTTTC.

This chain links TRBV5-1 with TRBJ1-5; possible D gene TRBD1, 6 bases. The V gene's germline CDR1 is SGHRS and CDR2 YFSETQ. This CDR3 has 15 residues. V lost 7 bases and J lost 2, with 16 bases in between. The CDR3: CASGRGLQGNQPQHF. The CDR3 DNA sequence: TGCGCCAGCGGCCGGGGGCTTCAGGGCAATCAGCCCCAGCATTTT.

J is TRBJ2-7 and V is TRBV12-3 or TRBV12-4; 10 bases agree with TRBD1. The CDR3 extends over 13 amino acids. The trim removed 4 bases at V and 5 bases at J, leaving 2 bases unmatched. As DNA, the CDR3 is TGTGCCAGCAGTTCAGGGACAGGGGACGAGCAGTACTTC. Translated: CASSSGTGDEQYF.

The CDR3 loop is CAWSVGRLNEKLFF. CDR3 coding DNA: TGTGCCTGGAGTGTAGGGAGACTTAATGAAAAACTGTTTTTT. The V gene is TRBV30, the J gene TRBJ1-4; D call uncertain. Germline CDR1 and CDR2: GTSNPN and SVGIG (reference sequence). Between the trimmed V and J ends, which lost 0 bases and 4 bases, there was a span of 9 bases. The CDR3 runs 14 residues.

The table lists this clone with a count of one. The J gene is TRBJ1-4, the V gene TRBV25-1, with D possibly being TRBD1 (6 bases). The germline V gene has CDR1 MGHDK and CDR2 SYGVNS. Trimming removed 1 base at V and 7 bases at J, with 10 bases between. This CDR3 has 14 residues. CDR3 DNA sequence: TGTGCCAGCAGTGAATTAAGGGGGTTTGAAAAACTGTTTTTT. This translates into CASSELRGFEKLFF.

The chain employs TRBV9 and TRBJ2-7; D is ambiguous. CDR3 length: 13 amino acids. CDR1 SGDLS and CDR2 YYNGEE come from the germline V gene. V lost 0 bases to trimming and J lost 6 bases, with 10 bases between them. As DNA, the CDR3 is TGTGCCAGCAGCGTAGCCGCAGGTGGCGAGCAGTACTTC. This encodes CASSVAAGGEQYF. Supplemented by reference TRBV9 and TRBJ2-7, the full variable domain reads DSGVTQTPKHLITATGQRVTLRCSPRSGDLSVYWYQQSLDQGLQFLIQYYNGEERAKGNILERFSAQQFPDLHSELNLSSLELGDSALYFCASSVAAGGEQYFGPGTRLTVT.